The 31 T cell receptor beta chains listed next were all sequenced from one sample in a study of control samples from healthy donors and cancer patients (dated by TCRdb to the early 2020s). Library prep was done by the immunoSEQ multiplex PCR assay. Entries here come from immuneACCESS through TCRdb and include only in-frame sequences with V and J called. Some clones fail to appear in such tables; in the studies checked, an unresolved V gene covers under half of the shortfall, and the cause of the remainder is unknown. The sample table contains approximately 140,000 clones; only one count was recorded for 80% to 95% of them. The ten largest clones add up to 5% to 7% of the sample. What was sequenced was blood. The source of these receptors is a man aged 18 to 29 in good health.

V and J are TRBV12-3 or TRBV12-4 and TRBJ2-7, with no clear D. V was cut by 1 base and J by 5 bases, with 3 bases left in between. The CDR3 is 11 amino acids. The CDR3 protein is CASSLVHEQYF. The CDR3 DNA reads TGTGCCAGCAGTTTAGTACACGAGCAGTACTTC.

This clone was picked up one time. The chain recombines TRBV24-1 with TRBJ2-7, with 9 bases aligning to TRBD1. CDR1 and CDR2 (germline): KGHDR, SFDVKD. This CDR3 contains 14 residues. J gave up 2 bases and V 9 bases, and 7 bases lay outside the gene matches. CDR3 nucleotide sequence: TGTGCCACCGGCCCGGGACAGGGTCCCTACGAGCAGTACTTC. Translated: CATGPGQGPYEQYF.

CDR3 residues: CASSPLGGGGLTGELFF. CDR3 in DNA: TGTGCCAGCAGCCCGCTTGGCGGGGGGGGCCTGACCGGGGAGCTGTTTTTT. The gene calls are TRBV5-4 and TRBJ2-2, with 9 bases identical to TRBD2. This CDR3 comprises 17 residues. Germline CDR1 reads SGHNT; CDR2 reads YYREEE (reference sequence). The J segment lost 5 bases and the V segment lost 4 bases, leaving 12 bases of the junction unmatched.

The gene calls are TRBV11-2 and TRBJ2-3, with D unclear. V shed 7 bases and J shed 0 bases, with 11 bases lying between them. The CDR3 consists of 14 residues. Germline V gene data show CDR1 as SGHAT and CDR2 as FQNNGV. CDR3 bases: TGTGCCAGCAAGGTTTTAGCTAGCACAGATACGCAGTATTTT. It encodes CASKVLASTDTQYF. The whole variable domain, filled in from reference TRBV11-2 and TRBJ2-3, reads EAGVAQSPRYKIIEKRQSVAFWCNPISGHATLYWYQQILGQGPKLLIQFQNNGVVDDSQLPKDRFSAERLKGVDSTLKIQPAKLEDSAVYLCASKVLASTDTQYFGPGTRLTVL.

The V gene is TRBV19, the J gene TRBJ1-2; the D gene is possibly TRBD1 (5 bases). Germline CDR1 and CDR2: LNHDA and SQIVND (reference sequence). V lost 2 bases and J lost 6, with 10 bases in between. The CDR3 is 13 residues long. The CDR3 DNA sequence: TGTGCCAGTAGTATACAGGGTTCTCATGGCTACACCTTC. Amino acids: CASSIQGSHGYTF.

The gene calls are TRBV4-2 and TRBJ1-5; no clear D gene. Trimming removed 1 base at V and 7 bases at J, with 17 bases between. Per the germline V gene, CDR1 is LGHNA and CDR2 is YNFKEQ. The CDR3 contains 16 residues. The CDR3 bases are TGTGCCAGCAGCCAAGGAGGCGGTTTCCTCTCGCAGCCCCAGCATTTT. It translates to CASSQGGGFLSQPQHF.

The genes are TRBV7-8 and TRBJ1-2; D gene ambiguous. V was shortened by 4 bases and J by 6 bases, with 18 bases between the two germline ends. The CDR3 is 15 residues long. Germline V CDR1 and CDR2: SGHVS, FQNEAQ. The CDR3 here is CASSYLVRGRDGYTF. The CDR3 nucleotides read TGTGCCAGCAGCTACTTAGTCCGGGGAAGAGATGGCTACACCTTC. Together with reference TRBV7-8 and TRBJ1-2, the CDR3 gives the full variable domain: GAGVSQSPRYKVAKRGQDVALRCDPISGHVSLFWYQQALGQGPEFLTYFQNEAQLDKSGLPSDRFFAERPEGSVSTLKIQRTQQEDSAVYLCASSYLVRGRDGYTFGSGTRLTVV.

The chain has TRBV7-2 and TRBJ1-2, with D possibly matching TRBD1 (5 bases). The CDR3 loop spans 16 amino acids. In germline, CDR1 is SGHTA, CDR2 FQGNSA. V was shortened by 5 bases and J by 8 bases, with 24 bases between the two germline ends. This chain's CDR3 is CASSKDGAAAALGYTF. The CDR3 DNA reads TGTGCCAGCAGCAAAGACGGGGCCGCAGCCGCTTTGGGCTACACCTTC.

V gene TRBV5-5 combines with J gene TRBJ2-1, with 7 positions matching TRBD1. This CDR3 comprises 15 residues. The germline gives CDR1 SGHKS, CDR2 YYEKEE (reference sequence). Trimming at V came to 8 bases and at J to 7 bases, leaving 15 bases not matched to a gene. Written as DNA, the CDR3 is TGTGCCAGTCTCCGGGACAGCTGGTCGTCGAATGAGCAGTTCTTC. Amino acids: CASLRDSWSSNEQFF.

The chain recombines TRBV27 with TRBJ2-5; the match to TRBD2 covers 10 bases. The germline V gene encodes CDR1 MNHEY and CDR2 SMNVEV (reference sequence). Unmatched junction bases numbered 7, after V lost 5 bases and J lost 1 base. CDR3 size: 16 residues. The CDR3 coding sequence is TGTGCCAGCAGTCCCACGAGCGGGAGGGCCCAAGAGACCCAGTACTTC. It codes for CASSPTSGRAQETQYF.

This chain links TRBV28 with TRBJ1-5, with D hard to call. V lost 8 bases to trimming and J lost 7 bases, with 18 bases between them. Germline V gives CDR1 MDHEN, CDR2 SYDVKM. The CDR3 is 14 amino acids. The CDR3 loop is CASHPRSGRQPQHF. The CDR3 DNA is TGTGCCAGCCACCCCAGATCAGGACGCCAGCCCCAGCATTTT.

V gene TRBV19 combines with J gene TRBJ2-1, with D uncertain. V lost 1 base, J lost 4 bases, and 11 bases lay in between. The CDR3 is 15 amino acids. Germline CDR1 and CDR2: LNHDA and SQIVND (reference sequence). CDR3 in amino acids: CASSIAQLSYNEQFF. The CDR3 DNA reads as TGTGCCAGTAGTATAGCTCAGCTATCGTACAATGAGCAGTTCTTC.

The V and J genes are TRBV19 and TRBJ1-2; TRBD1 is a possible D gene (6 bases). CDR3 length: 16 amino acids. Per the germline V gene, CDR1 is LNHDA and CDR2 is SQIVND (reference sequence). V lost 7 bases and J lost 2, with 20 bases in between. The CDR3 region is CASTVIGRGGNYGYTF. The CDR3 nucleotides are TGTGCCAGTACCGTCATCGGCAGGGGAGGAAACTATGGCTACACCTTC.

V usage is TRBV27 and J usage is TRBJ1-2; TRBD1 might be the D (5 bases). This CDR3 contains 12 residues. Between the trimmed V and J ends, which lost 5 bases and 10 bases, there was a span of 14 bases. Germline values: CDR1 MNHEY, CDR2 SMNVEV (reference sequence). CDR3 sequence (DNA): TGTGCCAGCAGTCCCCGCGGGACGGACTACACCTTC. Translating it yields CASSPRGTDYTF.

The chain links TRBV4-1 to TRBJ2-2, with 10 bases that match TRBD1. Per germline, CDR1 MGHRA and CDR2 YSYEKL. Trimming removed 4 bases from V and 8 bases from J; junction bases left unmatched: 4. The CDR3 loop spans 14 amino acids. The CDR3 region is CASSPRDRGGELFF. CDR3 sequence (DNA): TGCGCCAGCAGCCCCCGGGACAGGGGAGGGGAGCTGTTTTTT.

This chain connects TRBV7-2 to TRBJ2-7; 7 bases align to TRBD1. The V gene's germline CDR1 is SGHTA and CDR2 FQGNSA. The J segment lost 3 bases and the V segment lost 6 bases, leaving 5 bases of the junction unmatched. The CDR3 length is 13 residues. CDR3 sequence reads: CASRRTGGYEQYF. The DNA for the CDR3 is TGTGCCAGCAGACGGACAGGCGGCTACGAGCAGTACTTC.

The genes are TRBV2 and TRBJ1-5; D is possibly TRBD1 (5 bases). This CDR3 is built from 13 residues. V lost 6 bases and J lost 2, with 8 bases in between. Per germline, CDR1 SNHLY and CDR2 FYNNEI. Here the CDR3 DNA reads TGTGCCAGCAGAGCCAGGGGCAATCAGCCCCAGCATTTT. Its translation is CASRARGNQPQHF. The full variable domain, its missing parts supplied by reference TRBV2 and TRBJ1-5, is EPEVTQTPSHQVTQMGQEVILRCVPISNHLYFYWYRQILGQKVEFLVSFYNNEISEKSEIFDDQFSVERPDGSNFTLKIRSTKLEDSAMYFCASRARGNQPQHFGDGTRLSIL.

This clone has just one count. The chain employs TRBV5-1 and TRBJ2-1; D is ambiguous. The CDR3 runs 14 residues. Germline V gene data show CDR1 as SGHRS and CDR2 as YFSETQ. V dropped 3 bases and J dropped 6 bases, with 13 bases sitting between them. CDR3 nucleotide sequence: TGCGCCAGCAGCTCGCCCGAGATCCTCAATGAGCAGTTCTTC. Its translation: CASSSPEILNEQFF. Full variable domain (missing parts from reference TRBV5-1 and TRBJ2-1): KAGVTQTPRYLIKTRGQQVTLSCSPISGHRSVSWYQQTPGQGLQFLFEYFSETQRNKGNFPGRFSGRQFSNSRSEMNVSTLELGDSALYLCASSSPEILNEQFFGPGTRLTVL.

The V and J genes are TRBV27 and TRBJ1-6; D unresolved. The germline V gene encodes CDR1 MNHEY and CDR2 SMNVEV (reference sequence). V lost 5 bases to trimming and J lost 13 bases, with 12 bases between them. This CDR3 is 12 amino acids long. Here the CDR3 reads CASSPIGSPLHF. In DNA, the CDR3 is TGTGCCAGCAGTCCAATCGGTTCCCCCCTCCACTTT.

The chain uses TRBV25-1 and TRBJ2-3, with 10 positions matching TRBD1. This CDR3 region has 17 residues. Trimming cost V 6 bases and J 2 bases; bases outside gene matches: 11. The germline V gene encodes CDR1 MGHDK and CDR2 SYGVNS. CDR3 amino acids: CASSVRGTGVPTDTQYF. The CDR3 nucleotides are TGTGCCAGCAGCGTCAGGGGGACAGGGGTTCCCACAGATACGCAGTATTTT.

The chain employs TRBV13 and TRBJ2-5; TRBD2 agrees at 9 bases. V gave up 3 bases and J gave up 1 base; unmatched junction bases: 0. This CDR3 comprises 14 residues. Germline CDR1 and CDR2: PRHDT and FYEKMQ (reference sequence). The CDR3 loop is CASSFSGSQETQYF. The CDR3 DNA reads TGTGCCAGCAGCTTTAGCGGGAGCCAAGAGACCCAGTACTTC.

In DNA form, the CDR3 reads TGTGCCAGCAGCGCCGGGACTAGCGGGAGGGATGACATTCAGTACTTC. It yields the protein CASSAGTSGRDDIQYF. The chain uses TRBV7-2 and TRBJ2-4, with 16 nucleotides matching TRBD2. CDR3 length equals 16 residues. The V and J ends lost 5 bases and 8 bases, in that order; junction bases with no gene match: 6. Germline CDR1 SGHTA, CDR2 FQGNSA.

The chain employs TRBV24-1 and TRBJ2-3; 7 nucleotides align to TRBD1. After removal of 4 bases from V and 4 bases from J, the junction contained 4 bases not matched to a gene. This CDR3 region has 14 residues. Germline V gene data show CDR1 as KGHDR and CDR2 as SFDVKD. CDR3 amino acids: CATSDNRGSDTQYF. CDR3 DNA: TGTGCCACCAGTGACAACAGGGGATCAGATACGCAGTATTTT.

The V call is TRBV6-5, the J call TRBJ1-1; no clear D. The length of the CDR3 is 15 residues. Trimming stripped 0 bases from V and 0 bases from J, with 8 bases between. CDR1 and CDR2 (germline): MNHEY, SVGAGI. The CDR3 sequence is CASSYSLGLNTEAFF. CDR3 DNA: TGTGCCAGCAGTTACTCGCTAGGTCTGAACACTGAAGCTTTCTTT.

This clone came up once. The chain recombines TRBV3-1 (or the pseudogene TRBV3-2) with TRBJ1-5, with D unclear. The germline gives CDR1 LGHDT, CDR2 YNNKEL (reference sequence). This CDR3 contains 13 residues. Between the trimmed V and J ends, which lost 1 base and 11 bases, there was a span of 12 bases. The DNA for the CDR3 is TGTGCCAGCAGCCAAGGGGATTGGACGTCCCAGCATTTT. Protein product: CASSQGDWTSQHF.

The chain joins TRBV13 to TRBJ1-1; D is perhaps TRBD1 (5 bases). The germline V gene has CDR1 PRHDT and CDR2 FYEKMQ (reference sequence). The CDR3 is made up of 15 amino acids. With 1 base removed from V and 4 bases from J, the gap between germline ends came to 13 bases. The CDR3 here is CASSLVTGNPTEAFF. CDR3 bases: TGTGCCAGCAGCTTAGTCACAGGAAACCCCACTGAAGCTTTCTTT.

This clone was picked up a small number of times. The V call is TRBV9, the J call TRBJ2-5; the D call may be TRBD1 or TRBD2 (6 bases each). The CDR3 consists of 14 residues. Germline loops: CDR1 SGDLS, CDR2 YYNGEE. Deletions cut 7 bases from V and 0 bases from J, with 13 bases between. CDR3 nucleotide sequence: TGTGCCAGCGGGGGCGGGGACAACCAAGAGACCCAGTACTTC. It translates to CASGGGDNQETQYF.

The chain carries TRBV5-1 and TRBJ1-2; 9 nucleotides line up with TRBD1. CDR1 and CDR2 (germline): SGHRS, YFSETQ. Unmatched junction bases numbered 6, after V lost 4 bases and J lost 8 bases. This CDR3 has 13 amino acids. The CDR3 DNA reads TGCGCCAGCAGCACGGGACAGGGCTACGGCTACACCTTC. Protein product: CASSTGQGYGYTF.

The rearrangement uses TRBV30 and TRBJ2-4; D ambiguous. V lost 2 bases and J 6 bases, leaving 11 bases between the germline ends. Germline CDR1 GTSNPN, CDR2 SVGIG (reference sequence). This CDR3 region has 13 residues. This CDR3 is CAWSIVMGNIQYF. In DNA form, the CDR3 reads TGTGCCTGGAGTATAGTGATGGGAAACATTCAGTACTTC.

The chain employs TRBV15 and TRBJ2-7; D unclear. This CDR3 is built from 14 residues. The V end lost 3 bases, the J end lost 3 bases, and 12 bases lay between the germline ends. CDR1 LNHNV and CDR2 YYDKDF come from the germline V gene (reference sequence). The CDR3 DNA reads TGTGCCACCAGCAGTAGGCAGGTAATCTACGAGCAGTACTTC. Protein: CATSSRQVIYEQYF.

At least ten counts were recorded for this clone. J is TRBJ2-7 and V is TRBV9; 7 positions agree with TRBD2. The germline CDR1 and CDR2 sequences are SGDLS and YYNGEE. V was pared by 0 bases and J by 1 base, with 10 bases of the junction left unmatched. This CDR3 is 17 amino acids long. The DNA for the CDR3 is TGTGCCAGCAGCGTAGCGCCAGCGGGGCCAGGTTCCTACGAGCAGTACTTC. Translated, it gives CASSVAPAGPGSYEQYF.